The entry that follows covers one T cell receptor beta chain sequence. Its cognate antigen is unknown. The CDR3 runs to 16 residues. Germline loops: CDR1 SGHKS, CDR2 YYEKEE (reference sequence). J lost 4 bases, V lost 4 bases, and 12 bases had no gene match. TCR alpha and TCR beta cDNA libraries carrying sample barcodes and UMIs came from 5'RACE with constant-segment primers. Each CDR3 protein is one row after TCRdb ran MiXCR on the 5' RACE reads. The data contain under 300,000 distinct CDR3 sequences, around 17% of them seen just once; the ten biggest clones take up approximately 22%. This record comes from a study of T-cell memory formation after mild COVID-19. In the study overall: Most TCR clusters belonged to a single donor. Findings of the study overall: Contracting clones localized mainly to CM and EM when CD4+ and mainly to EMRA when CD8+.

The receptor was isolated from a young man who had mild COVID-19 (a few samples of this study predate the infection). Cell type and time point are not known. V usage is TRBV5-5 and J usage is TRBJ2-5; 8 bases match TRBD1. Sequenced material: PBMCs or a T cell subset sorted from them (not recorded which). DNA for the CDR3: TGTGCCAGCAGCCCCGGACAGGGCGGATTAGGAGAGACCCAGTACTTC. Translating it yields CASSPGQGGLGETQYF.